This is a list of T cell receptor beta chains from one sample in a study of blood T cell repertoires in COVID-19. The assay was immunoSEQ multiplex PCR, and TCRdb's table has in-frame clones only and misses some. The table has 200,000 to 300,000 clones, 65% to 90% seen once; the top ten hold roughly 1.7%. What was sequenced was PBMCs or T cells enriched from blood (not recorded which). Every receptor here comes from a man aged 40-55 years who had recovered from COVID-19. The CDR3 runs from the conserved cysteine through the conserved F or W. Each record gives: J gene, D gene, clone size, V gene, CDR3 protein, CDR3 DNA. The D gene is left open where the match is weak. Size is stated for part of the rows, as once, few or many counts, or as a class when the clone is expanded.

TRBJ2-2	TRBD1	few	TRBV5-6	CASSLCLTLGQGCTGELFF	TGTGCCAGCAGCTTGTGTCTAACCTTAGGACAGGGGTGCACCGGGGAGCTGTTTTTT
TRBJ1-5	.	.	TRBV28	CASSANNQPQHF	TGTGCCAGCAGTGCTAACAATCAGCCCCAGCATTTT
TRBJ2-1	TRBD2	.	TRBV28	CASSRRGASGKGEQFF	TGTGCCAGCAGTCGCCGTGGGGCTAGCGGGAAGGGGGAGCAGTTCTTC
TRBJ1-2	.	once	TRBV7-3	CASSLSKGDVYGYTF	TGTGCCAGCAGCCTATCAAAGGGGGACGTCTATGGCTACACCTTC
TRBJ2-1	.	.	TRBV7-2	CASSSRAGAGNEQFF	TGTGCCAGCAGCTCCCGGGCAGGGGCTGGGAATGAGCAGTTCTTC
TRBJ2-1	.	.	TRBV12-3/TRBV12-4	CASRSGNEQFF	TGTGCCAGCAGGTCGGGTAATGAGCAGTTCTTC
TRBJ2-2	.	.	TRBV15	CATSRDLGGGELFF	TGTGCCACCAGCAGAGACCTAGGAGGCGGGGAGCTGTTTTTT
TRBJ1-5	.	.	TRBV27	CASSLSWERPQHF	TGTGCCAGCAGTTTATCGTGGGAGCGGCCCCAGCATTTT
TRBJ1-2	.	few	TRBV30	CAWSQGANYGYTF	TGTGCCTGGAGTCAAGGGGCCAACTATGGCTACACCTTC
TRBJ2-1	TRBD2	.	TRBV6-5	CASSYFGRSDDEQFF	TGTGCCAGCAGTTACTTCGGGAGGTCGGACGATGAGCAGTTCTTC
TRBJ1-1	.	few	TRBV19	CASSIDPGHGNTEAFF	TGTGCCAGTAGTATAGACCCGGGACACGGGAACACTGAAGCTTTCTTT
TRBJ2-2	TRBD1	.	TRBV5-4	CASSPRGQGTGELFF	TGTGCCAGCAGCCCAAGGGGGCAGGGCACCGGGGAGCTGTTTTTT
TRBJ1-1	TRBD1	.	TRBV19	CASTPSTGGRTEAFF	TGTGCCAGTACGCCCTCGACAGGGGGCAGGACTGAAGCTTTCTTT
TRBJ1-3	.	.	TRBV11-2	CASSSTGTGNTIYF	TGTGCCAGCAGCTCGACAGGAACTGGAAACACCATATATTTT
TRBJ2-7	TRBD2	once	TRBV6-5	CASSYRGAGGAYEQYF	TGTGCCAGCAGTTACCGAGGGGCGGGAGGGGCTTACGAGCAGTACTTC
TRBJ2-7	TRBD2	.	TRBV3-1/TRBV3-2	CASSQGLAGLSYEQYF	TGTGCCAGCAGCCAGGGACTAGCGGGGTTGTCCTACGAGCAGTACTTC
TRBJ2-5	TRBD2	few	TRBV9	CASSVAELAGGETQYF	TGTGCCAGCAGCGTAGCTGAGCTAGCGGGGGGGGAGACCCAGTACTTC
TRBJ2-2	TRBD1	once	TRBV28	CASSLPDRPTGELFF	TGTGCCAGCAGTTTACCGGACAGGCCCACCGGGGAGCTGTTTTTT
TRBJ2-1	.	.	TRBV9	CASSVEDGGMYEQFF	TGTGCCAGCAGCGTAGAGGATGGAGGGATGTATGAGCAGTTCTTC
TRBJ2-7	TRBD1	.	TRBV2	CATTLGQGNSYEQYF	TGTGCCACGACCCTGGGACAGGGGAACTCCTACGAGCAGTACTTC